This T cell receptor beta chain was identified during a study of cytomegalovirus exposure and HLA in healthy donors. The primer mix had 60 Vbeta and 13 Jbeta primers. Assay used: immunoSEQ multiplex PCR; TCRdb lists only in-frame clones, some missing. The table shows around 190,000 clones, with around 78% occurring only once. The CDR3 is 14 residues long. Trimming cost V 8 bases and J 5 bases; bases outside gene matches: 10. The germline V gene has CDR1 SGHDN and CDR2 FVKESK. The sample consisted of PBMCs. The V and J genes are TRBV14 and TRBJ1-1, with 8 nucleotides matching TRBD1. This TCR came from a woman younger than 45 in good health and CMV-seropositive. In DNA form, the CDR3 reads TGTGCCAGCGGACCGACAGGGGAGGAAACTGAAGCTTTCTTT. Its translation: CASGPTGEETEAFF.